This is a list of T cell receptor beta chains from one sample in a study of cytomegalovirus exposure and HLA in healthy donors. Using immunoSEQ multiplex PCR, the repertoire was profiled, and TCRdb retains in-frame clones only, with some absent. This table holds under 150,000 clones, 9% to 10% found once. Sequencing input: PBMCs. These receptors all stem from a man aged 25-45 years in good health and CMV-seronegative. Each CDR3 is given with its conserved first and last residue. A D gene is named only where the DNA matches it firmly. For some rows the clone size is stated as once, few or many, or as a class when expanded; others skip it.

TRBJ1-4 TRBV5-3 many - TGTGCCAGAAGCTCTAAAATCCGACGGGCTAATGAAAAACTGTTTTTT CARSSKIRRANEKLFF
TRBJ1-2 TRBV27 few - TGTGCCAGCAGTTTATATAGGGGCAGCGATGGCTACACCTTC CASSLYRGSDGYTF
TRBJ2-1 TRBV7-6 - TRBD2 TGTGCCAGCAGCTTTCGGACTAGCGGGGCCTCCTACAATGAGCAGTTCTTC CASSFRTSGASYNEQFF
TRBJ2-3 TRBV30 - TRBD2 TGTGCCTGGAGTGTACTAGCGGGGGAGACAGATACGCAGTATTTT CAWSVLAGETDTQYF
TRBJ2-4 TRBV7-2 few - TGTGCCAGCAGCTTAGCTTCGGTAGCCGGGGACATTCAGTACTTC CASSLASVAGDIQYF
TRBJ2-7 TRBV7-9 few TRBD1 TGTGCCAGCACCCTGACAGGGAGCTCCTACGAGCAGTACTTC CASTLTGSSYEQYF
TRBJ1-3 TRBV7-2 - - TGTGCCAGCACTTATGGGGGGGCTGGTGGAAACACCATATATTTT CASTYGGAGGNTIYF
TRBJ2-1 TRBV19 few TRBD2 TGTGCCAGTAGTACCGTAGCGGGGAATTACAATGAGCAGTTCTTC CASSTVAGNYNEQFF
TRBJ2-7 TRBV30 few - TGTGCCTCGGAATGGGACACCATGATCTCGTACTTC CASEWDTMISYF
TRBJ1-2 TRBV2 - TRBD1 TGTGCCAGCAGAAGGACAGGGGCGGGCTATGGCTACACCTTC CASRRTGAGYGYTF
TRBJ1-5 TRBV19 few - TGTGCCAGTACCCCGCCCCGGGCGGAGGGATTATATCAGCCCCAGCATTTT CASTPPRAEGLYQPQHF
TRBJ2-7 TRBV19 - TRBD1 TGTGCCAGTAGTCTCGGACAGGGATTCTCCTACGAGCAGTACTTC CASSLGQGFSYEQYF
TRBJ1-4 TRBV7-2 few TRBD1 TGTGCCAGCAGCAAGGGGGACAGAGAAAATGAAAAACTGTTTTTT CASSKGDRENEKLFF
TRBJ2-1 TRBV6-5 few - TGTGCCAGCAGTTCAAGCCTCCCCTCCTACAATGAGCAGTTCTTC CASSSSLPSYNEQFF
TRBJ2-5 TRBV7-7 - - TGTGCTAGCAGCCCCATGCAGGAACAAGAGACCCAGTACTTC CASSPMQEQETQYF
TRBJ2-7 TRBV5-1 few - TGCGCCAGCAGCTTGGATCCTCGGAGGGAGCAGTACTTC CASSLDPRREQYF
TRBJ1-1 TRBV7-3 - TRBD1 TGTGCCAGCAGCCCTGTCCCGGGACAGGGGAACACTGAAGCTTTCTTT CASSPVPGQGNTEAFF
TRBJ2-2 TRBV6-1 few - TGTGCCAGCAGTGACCTCAGGTCCGGGGAGCTGTTTTTT CASSDLRSGELFF
TRBJ2-1 TRBV7-6 few - TGTGCCAGCAGCTTTCTACCGGGAGTAGCTTCTCGTGAGCAGTTCTTC CASSFLPGVASREQFF
TRBJ1-1 TRBV2 few - TGTGCCAGCAGTGATAGGTCGCGGATGAACACTGAAGCTTTCTTT CASSDRSRMNTEAFF
TRBJ2-7 TRBV7-2 few - TGTGCCAGCAGCTTGACAGGTTACGAGCAGTACTTC CASSLTGYEQYF
TRBJ1-6 TRBV4-3 few TRBD1 TGCGCCAGCAGCCAAGGGACAGGGACTTCACCCCTCCACTTT CASSQGTGTSPLHF
TRBJ2-1 TRBV4-1 few - TGCGCCAGCAGCCAAGTTGTAGACAGGCGAAAAGGGAAAACCTACAATGAGCAGTTCTTC CASSQVVDRRKGKTYNEQFF
TRBJ1-5 TRBV12-5 few TRBD1 TGTGCTAGCAACAGGGGCGGGAATCAGCCCCAGCATTTT CASNRGGNQPQHF
TRBJ1-3 TRBV2 few TRBD1 TGTGCCAGCAGATTGGTTAAAGGGGGGACAGGGGGAAACACCATATATTTT CASRLVKGGTGGNTIYF
TRBJ2-7 TRBV19 - TRBD2 TGTGCCAGTAGTATAGGGACTAGCGGTCCCTACGAGCAGTACTTC CASSIGTSGPYEQYF
TRBJ2-2 TRBV6-5 - TRBD2 TGTGCCAGCAGTCCCGGACTAGCGGGAAGGGGGGAGCTGTTTTTT CASSPGLAGRGELFF
TRBJ2-7 TRBV28 - TRBD2 TGTGCCAGCAGACTAACGACTAGCGGATACGAGCAGTACTTC CASRLTTSGYEQYF
TRBJ2-2 TRBV2 - TRBD1 TGTGCCAGCAGTCGACAGGGGGCACGCGTCACCGGGGAGCTGTTTTTT CASSRQGARVTGELFF
TRBJ1-2 TRBV20-1 few - TGCAGTGCCACCCGGGACTATGGCTACACCTTC CSATRDYGYTF
TRBJ1-1 TRBV28 few - TGTGCCAGCAGACCTCCTGCCCAGGGAGCTTTCTTT CASRPPAQGAFF
TRBJ2-5 TRBV9 - TRBD2 TGTGCCAGCAGCGTAGAGGCCCGGGGGGGAGAGACCCAGTACTTC CASSVEARGGETQYF
TRBJ2-2 TRBV27 - - TGTGCCAGCAGTTTATTCAACGGGGAGCTGTTTTTT CASSLFNGELFF
TRBJ1-1 TRBV5-1 few - TGCGCCAGCAGCCACGGACAGACGAACACTGAAGCTTTCTTT CASSHGQTNTEAFF
TRBJ1-2 TRBV7-8 few TRBD1 TGTGCCAGCAGCTCCGTACAGGGGCCTAACTATGGCTACACCTTC CASSSVQGPNYGYTF
TRBJ1-6 TRBV7-9 few - TGTGCCAGCAGTTTAATAGGGGATTCACCCCTCCACTTT CASSLIGDSPLHF